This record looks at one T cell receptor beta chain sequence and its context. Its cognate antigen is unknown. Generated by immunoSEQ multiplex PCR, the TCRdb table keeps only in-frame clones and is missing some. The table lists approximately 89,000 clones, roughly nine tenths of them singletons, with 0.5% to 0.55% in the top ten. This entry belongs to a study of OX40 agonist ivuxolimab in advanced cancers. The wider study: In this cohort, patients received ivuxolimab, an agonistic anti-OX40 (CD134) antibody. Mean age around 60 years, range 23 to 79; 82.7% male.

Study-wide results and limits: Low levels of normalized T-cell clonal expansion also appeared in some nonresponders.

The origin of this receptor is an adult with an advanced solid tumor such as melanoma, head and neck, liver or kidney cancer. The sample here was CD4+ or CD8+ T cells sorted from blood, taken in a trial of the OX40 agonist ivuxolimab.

In DNA form, the CDR3 reads TGCGCCAGCAGCTTGGGGGAAAAACTGTTTTTT. Translation gives CASSLGEKLFF. The chain carries TRBV5-1 and TRBJ1-4, with unresolved D. Trimming pared 0 bases from V and 8 bases from J, leaving 2 bases between. The CDR3 is made up of 11 amino acids. CDR1 is SGHRS, CDR2 YFSETQ, per germline. Looking up the rest from reference TRBV5-1 and TRBJ1-4 gives the full variable domain: KAGVTQTPRYLIKTRGQQVTLSCSPISGHRSVSWYQQTPGQGLQFLFEYFSETQRNKGNFPGRFSGRQFSNSRSEMNVSTLELGDSALYLCASSLGEKLFFGSGTQLSVL.